This T cell receptor (beta chain) was recovered during a study of cytomegalovirus exposure and HLA in healthy donors. CDR3 length: 16 residues. V shed 4 bases and J shed 0 bases, with 17 bases lying between them. The germline V gene has CDR1 SGHNT and CDR2 YYREEE (reference sequence). Both 60 Vbeta primers and 13 Jbeta primers went into the PCR. Here immunoSEQ multiplex PCR was the method, and the copy in TCRdb shows in-frame clones only, minus some. The sample holds approximately 70,000 clones; roughly 67% are singletons and the top ten take approximately 7.6%. The rearrangement joins TRBV5-4 to TRBJ2-7; D gene uncertain. The specimen sequenced was PBMCs. The origin of this receptor is a man between 35 and 55 years old in good health and CMV-seropositive. CDR3 DNA sequence: TGTGCCAGCAGCCCAGAGGCAGCGAGGAGCTCCTACGAGCAGTACTTC. Amino acid sequence: CASSPEAARSSYEQYF. Together with reference TRBV5-4 and TRBJ2-7, the CDR3 gives the full variable domain: ETGVTQSPTHLIKTRGQQVTLRCSSQSGHNTVSWYQQALGQGPQFIFQYYREEENGRGNFPPRFSGLQFPNYSSELNVNALELDDSALYLCASSPEAARSSYEQYFGPGTRLTVT.